The sequence of this T cell receptor (beta chain) was determined in a study of blood T cells in healthy people across ages. Whole-study results and caveats: Diversity estimates drawn from one million T cells were deemed underestimates. Because donor CMV status was unknown, expanded clonotype changes were possibly confounded.

On this clonotype: As yet, its antigen is unknown.

V gave up 10 bases and J gave up 3 bases, with 15 bases separating them. There are 13 residues in the CDR3. With a J-beta primer mix and a sample-barcoded 5' primer, a second PCR ran about 7 to 11 cycles. A template-switch adaptor with 12 random nucleotides tagged each cDNA molecule. MiXCR, run by TCRdb on the 5' RACE reads, gives a single entry per CDR3 protein. The sample lists 780,000 or so distinct CDR3 sequences, roughly three fifths occurring once. Donors ranged from 6 to 90 years old and were healthy Caucasians in Russia. The sequenced sample was blood. The chain joins TRBV12-3 or TRBV12-4 to TRBJ2-5, with a weak D call TRBD2 (6 bases). The TCR originated in a man in his forties or fifties in good health. CDR3 nucleotides: TGTGCCACCCGGCGGGGAGCCGAAGAGACCCAGTACTTC. It translates to CATRRGAEETQYF.